This T cell receptor (beta chain) came from a study of human T cells and chemical hapten exposure. Ten or more counts support this clonotype. It was the library that attached unique molecular identifiers to individual cDNA molecules. TCRdb analysed the 5' RACE reads with MiXCR anew, one entry per CDR3 protein. The table has some 78,000 distinct CDR3 sequences, about 7.7% seen once. CDR1 is SQVTM and CDR2 is ANQGSEA in the germline V gene. Trimming pared 3 bases from V and 0 bases from J, leaving 1 base between. The CDR3 runs to 11 residues. Sequencing started from total RNA isolated from unfractionated whole blood.

The TCR comes from a male donor in good health. The chain joins TRBV29-1 to TRBJ2-3; D is ambiguous. The CDR3 coding sequence is TGCAGCGTTGACAGCACAGATACGCAGTATTTT. It encodes CSVDSTDTQYF.